The TCR beta chain described here comes from a study of shared clonotypes between healthy human individuals. Study-level results: Generally, naive subsets came out with larger estimated richness than memory subsets. With few donors, the genetic and exposure-history diversity represented was limited.

Free of recent acute infections or vaccinations, the donors were healthy HIV-negative adults. CDR1 SGHRS and CDR2 YFSETQ come from the germline V gene. The CDR3 is 15 residues long. V lost 0 bases, J lost 1 base, and 8 bases lay in between. With regard to this clone: Its antigen remains unidentified.

Here immunoSEQ multiplex PCR was the method, and the copy in TCRdb shows in-frame clones only, minus some. Here the sample spans a few million clones, around 95% being singletons. This receptor was taken from a man aged 18-30 years in good health. Sequenced input: naive CD4+ T cells sorted from blood. Subset given: CD45RA+ positively selected. The chain links TRBV5-1 to TRBJ2-1; D call uncertain. This chain's CDR3 is CASSLATVSYNEQFF. Written as DNA, the CDR3 is TGCGCCAGCAGCTTGGCCACAGTTTCCTACAATGAGCAGTTCTTC. Based on the CDR3 plus reference TRBV5-1 and TRBJ2-1, the full variable domain is KAGVTQTPRYLIKTRGQQVTLSCSPISGHRSVSWYQQTPGQGLQFLFEYFSETQRNKGNFPGRFSGRQFSNSRSEMNVSTLELGDSALYLCASSLATVSYNEQFFGPGTRLTVL.